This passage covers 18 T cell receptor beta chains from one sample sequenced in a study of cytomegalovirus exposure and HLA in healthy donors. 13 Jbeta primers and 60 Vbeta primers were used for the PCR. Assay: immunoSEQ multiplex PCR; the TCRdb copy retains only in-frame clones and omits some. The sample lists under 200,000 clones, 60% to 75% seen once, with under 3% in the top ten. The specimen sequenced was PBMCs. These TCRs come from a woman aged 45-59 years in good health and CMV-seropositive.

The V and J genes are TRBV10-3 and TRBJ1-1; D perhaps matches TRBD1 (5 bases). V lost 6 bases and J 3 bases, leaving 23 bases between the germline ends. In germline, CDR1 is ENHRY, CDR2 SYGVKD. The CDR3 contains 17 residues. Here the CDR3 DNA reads TGTGCCATCAGCGCCTCCGGACAACCCCGAATGGACACTGAAGCTTTCTTT. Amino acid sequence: CAISASGQPRMDTEAFF.

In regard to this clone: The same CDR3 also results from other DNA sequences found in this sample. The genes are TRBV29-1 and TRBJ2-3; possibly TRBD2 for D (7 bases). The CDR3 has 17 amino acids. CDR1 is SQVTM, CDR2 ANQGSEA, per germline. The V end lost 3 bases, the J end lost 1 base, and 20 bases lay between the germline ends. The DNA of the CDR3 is TGCAGCGTTGAGGAGCGGGACACCGTAGCTGGCACAGATACGCAGTATTTT. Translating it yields CSVEERDTVAGTDTQYF.

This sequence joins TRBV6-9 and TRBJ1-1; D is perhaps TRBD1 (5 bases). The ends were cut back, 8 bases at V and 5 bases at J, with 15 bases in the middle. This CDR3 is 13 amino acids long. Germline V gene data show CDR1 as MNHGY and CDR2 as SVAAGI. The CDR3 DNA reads TGTGCCAGCGGGGCAGGGTCTGTGACTGAAGCTTTCTTT. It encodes CASGAGSVTEAFF.

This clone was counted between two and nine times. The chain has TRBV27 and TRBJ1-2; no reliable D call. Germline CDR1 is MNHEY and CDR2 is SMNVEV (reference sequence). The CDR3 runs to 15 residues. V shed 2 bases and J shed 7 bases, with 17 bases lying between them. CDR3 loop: CASSLTDRGRGGYTF. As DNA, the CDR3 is TGTGCCAGCAGTTTAACGGACCGAGGCCGGGGTGGCTACACCTTC.

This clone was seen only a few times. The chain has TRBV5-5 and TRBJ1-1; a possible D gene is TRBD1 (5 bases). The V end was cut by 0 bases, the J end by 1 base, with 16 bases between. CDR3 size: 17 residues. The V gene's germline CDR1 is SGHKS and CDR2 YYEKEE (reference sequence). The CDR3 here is CASSLGGLPKGNTEAFF. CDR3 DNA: TGTGCCAGCAGCTTGGGGGGACTCCCAAAGGGGAACACTGAAGCTTTCTTT.

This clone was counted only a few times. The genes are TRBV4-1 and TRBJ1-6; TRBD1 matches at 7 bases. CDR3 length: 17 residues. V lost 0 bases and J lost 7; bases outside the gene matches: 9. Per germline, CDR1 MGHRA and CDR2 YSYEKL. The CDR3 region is CASSQDSWDRGNSPLHF. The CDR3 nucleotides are TGCGCCAGCAGCCAAGATAGTTGGGACAGAGGGAATTCACCCCTCCACTTT.

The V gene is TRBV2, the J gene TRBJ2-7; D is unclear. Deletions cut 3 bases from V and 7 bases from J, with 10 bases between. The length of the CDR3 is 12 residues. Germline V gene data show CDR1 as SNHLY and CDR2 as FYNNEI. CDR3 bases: TGTGCCAGCAGTGACCCAGGTTTGGAGCAGTACTTC. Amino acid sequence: CASSDPGLEQYF.

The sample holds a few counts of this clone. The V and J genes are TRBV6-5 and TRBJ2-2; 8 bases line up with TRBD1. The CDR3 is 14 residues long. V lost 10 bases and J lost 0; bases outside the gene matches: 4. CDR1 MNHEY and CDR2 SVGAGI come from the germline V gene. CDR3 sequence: CATAQGANTGELFF. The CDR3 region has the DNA TGTGCCACCGCACAGGGGGCGAACACCGGGGAGCTGTTTTTT.

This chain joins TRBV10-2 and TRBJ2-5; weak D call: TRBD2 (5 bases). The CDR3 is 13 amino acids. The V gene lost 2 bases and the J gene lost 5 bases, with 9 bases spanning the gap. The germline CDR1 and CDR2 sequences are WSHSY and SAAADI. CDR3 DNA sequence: TGCGCCAGCAGTGAGGAGGGCGGGGAGACCCAGTACTTC. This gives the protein CASSEEGGETQYF.

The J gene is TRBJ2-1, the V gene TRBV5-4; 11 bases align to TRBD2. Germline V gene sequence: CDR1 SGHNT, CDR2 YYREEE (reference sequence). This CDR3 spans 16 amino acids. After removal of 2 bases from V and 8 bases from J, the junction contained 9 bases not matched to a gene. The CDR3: CASSLTGTSGRHEQFF. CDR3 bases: TGTGCCAGCAGCTTAACCGGGACTAGCGGACGGCATGAGCAGTTCTTC. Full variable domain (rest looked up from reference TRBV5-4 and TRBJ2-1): ETGVTQSPTHLIKTRGQQVTLRCSSQSGHNTVSWYQQALGQGPQFIFQYYREEENGRGNFPPRFSGLQFPNYSSELNVNALELDDSALYLCASSLTGTSGRHEQFFGPGTRLTVL.

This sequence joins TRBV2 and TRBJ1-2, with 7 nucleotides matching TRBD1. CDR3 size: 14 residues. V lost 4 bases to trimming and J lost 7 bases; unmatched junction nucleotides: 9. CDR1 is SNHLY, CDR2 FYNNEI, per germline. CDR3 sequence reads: CASSVGQAVGGYTF. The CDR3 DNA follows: TGTGCCAGCAGTGTAGGACAGGCCGTGGGTGGCTACACCTTC.

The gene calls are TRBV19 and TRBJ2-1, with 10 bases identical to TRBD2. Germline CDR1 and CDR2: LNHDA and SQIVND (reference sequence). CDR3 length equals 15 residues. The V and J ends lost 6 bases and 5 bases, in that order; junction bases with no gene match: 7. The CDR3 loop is CASSHGLAENNEQFF. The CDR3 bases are TGTGCCAGTAGCCACGGACTAGCGGAGAACAATGAGCAGTTCTTC. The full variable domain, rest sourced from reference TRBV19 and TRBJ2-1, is DGGITQSPKYLFRKEGQNVTLSCEQNLNHDAMYWYRQDPGQGLRLIYYSQIVNDFQKGDIAEGYSVSREKKESFPLTVTSAQKNPTAFYLCASSHGLAENNEQFFGPGTRLTVL.

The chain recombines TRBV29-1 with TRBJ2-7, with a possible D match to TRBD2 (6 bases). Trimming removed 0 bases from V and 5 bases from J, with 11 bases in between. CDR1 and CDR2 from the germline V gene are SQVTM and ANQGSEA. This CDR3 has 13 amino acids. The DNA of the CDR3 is TGCAGCGTTGAAGATCGACTAGTCCACGAGCAGTACTTC. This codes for CSVEDRLVHEQYF.

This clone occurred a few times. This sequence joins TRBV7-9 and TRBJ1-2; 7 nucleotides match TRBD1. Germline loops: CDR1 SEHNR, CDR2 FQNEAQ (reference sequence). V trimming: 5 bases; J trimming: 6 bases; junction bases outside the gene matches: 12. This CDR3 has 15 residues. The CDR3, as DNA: TGTGCCAGCAGCCCGACCGGACAGGTCAGGAATGGCTACACCTTC. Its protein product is CASSPTGQVRNGYTF.

The CDR3 is CASSTGQSYGYTF. The CDR3 nucleotides are TGTGCCAGCAGCACCGGACAGAGCTATGGCTACACCTTC. The chain recombines TRBV7-9 with TRBJ1-2, with D maybe TRBD1 (6 bases). CDR3 length: 13 residues. V was pared by 5 bases and J by 4 bases, with 11 bases between. Germline CDR1 is SEHNR and CDR2 is FQNEAQ (reference sequence).

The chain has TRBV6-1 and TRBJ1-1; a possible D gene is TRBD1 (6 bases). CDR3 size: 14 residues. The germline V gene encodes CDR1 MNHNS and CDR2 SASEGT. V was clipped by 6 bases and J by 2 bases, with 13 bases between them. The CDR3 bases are TGTGCCAGCAGAATGACAGGCACCAACACTGAAGCTTTCTTT. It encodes CASRMTGTNTEAFF.

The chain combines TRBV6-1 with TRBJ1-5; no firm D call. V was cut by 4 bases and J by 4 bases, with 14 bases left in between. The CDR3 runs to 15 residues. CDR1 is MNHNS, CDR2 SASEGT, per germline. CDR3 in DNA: TGTGCCAGCAGTGTTGCGGGCCGCTGGAATCAGCCCCAGCATTTT. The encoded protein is CASSVAGRWNQPQHF.

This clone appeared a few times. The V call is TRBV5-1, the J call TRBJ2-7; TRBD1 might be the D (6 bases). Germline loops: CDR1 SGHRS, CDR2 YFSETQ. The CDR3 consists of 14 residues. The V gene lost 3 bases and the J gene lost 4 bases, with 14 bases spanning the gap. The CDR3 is CASSSQGIAYEQYF. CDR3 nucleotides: TGCGCCAGCAGCTCACAGGGTATCGCGTACGAGCAGTACTTC.